A selection of T cell receptor beta chains follows, all from one sample in a study of beta chain features in type 1 diabetes. Method: immunoSEQ multiplex PCR; TCRdb's copy keeps in-frame clones and lacks some. The profile covers about 900,000 clones, with about a sixth appearing a single time and 0.02% to 0.025% taken by the ten largest. Input material: naive CD4+ T cells from blood. The receptors were gathered from a woman under 30 in good health. Both conserved end residues are part of each CDR3. D genes are given only for firm matches. The size field is filled for only some rows; it gives once, few, many or a size class.

size	V	J	D	CDR3	DNA
NA	TRBV5-1	TRBJ1-2	TRBD1	CASSLAYRRGLVYGYTF	TGCGCCAGCAGCTTGGCGTACCGCAGGGGGCTAGTCTATGGCTACACCTTC
few	TRBV28	TRBJ2-5	TRBD2	CASSGLSGRGQETQYF	TGTGCCAGCAGTGGACTTAGCGGGAGGGGGCAAGAGACCCAGTACTTC
NA	TRBV5-4	TRBJ2-2	TRBD2	CASSLYGAGVGGELFF	TGTGCCAGCAGCTTGTATGGAGCGGGAGTGGGCGGGGAGCTGTTTTTT
few	TRBV20-1	TRBJ2-7	NA	CSASPYYEQYF	TGCAGTGCTAGTCCATACTACGAGCAGTACTTC
NA	TRBV7-2	TRBJ2-5	TRBD1	CASSPYRGQETQYF	TGTGCCAGCAGCCCGTACAGGGGGCAAGAGACCCAGTACTTC
few	TRBV6-5	TRBJ2-7	NA	CASSYSGAGPYEQYF	TGTGCCAGCAGCTATAGTGGTGCGGGACCCTACGAGCAGTACTTC
few	TRBV11-1	TRBJ2-7	NA	CASSNLLAYEQYF	TGTGCCAGCAGCAATCTCCTAGCTTACGAGCAGTACTTC
few	TRBV7-2	TRBJ1-1	NA	CASSWKRGTEAFF	TGTGCCAGCAGCTGGAAAAGGGGGACTGAAGCTTTCTTT
few	TRBV28	TRBJ1-2	NA	CASIDQGISYGYTF	TGTGCCAGCATTGATCAGGGGATTAGCTATGGCTACACCTTC
few	TRBV28	TRBJ2-7	NA	CASSFFRTTDYEQYF	TGTGCCAGCAGTTTCTTCAGGACTACCGATTACGAGCAGTACTTC
few	TRBV28	TRBJ1-2	NA	CASSFGHLYGYTF	TGTGCCAGCAGTTTTGGCCATCTCTATGGCTACACCTTC
few	TRBV5-4	TRBJ2-7	NA	CASSLSGTHEQYF	TGTGCCAGCAGCTTGTCAGGGACCCACGAGCAGTACTTC
few	TRBV10-3	TRBJ2-1	NA	CAISVGGGGMFF	TGTGCCATCAGTGTTGGAGGCGGAGGTATGTTCTTC
NA	TRBV10-3	TRBJ2-2	NA	CAISEVAGSGELFF	TGTGCCATCAGTGAAGTAGCTGGCTCCGGGGAGCTGTTTTTT
NA	TRBV4-2	TRBJ1-5	NA	CASSQDIDQPQHF	TGTGCCAGCAGCCAAGATATCGATCAGCCCCAGCATTTT
few	TRBV5-1	TRBJ2-5	TRBD1	CASSLGVTGVRETQYF	TGCGCCAGCAGCTTGGGAGTGACAGGGGTCAGGGAGACCCAGTACTTC
few	TRBV15	TRBJ2-2	NA	CATSYQGRNTGELFF	TGTGCCACCAGCTATCAGGGGCGGAACACCGGGGAGCTGTTTTTT
few	TRBV4-1	TRBJ1-2	TRBD1	CASSQEAGGFYGYTF	TGCGCCAGCAGCCAAGAAGCAGGGGGTTTCTATGGCTACACCTTC
NA	TRBV6-1	TRBJ2-7	NA	CASSAAKQYF	TGTGCCAGCAGTGCGGCTAAGCAGTACTTC
NA	TRBV10-3	TRBJ1-2	NA	CAISESKGRGYTF	TGTGCCATCAGTGAGTCGAAAGGTCGTGGCTACACCTTC
NA	TRBV28	TRBJ2-1	TRBD2	CASSIAGAYNEQFF	TGTGCCAGCAGTATAGCGGGGGCTTACAATGAGCAGTTCTTC
NA	TRBV5-1	TRBJ2-5	TRBD2	CASSLRTSGQETQYF	TGCGCCAGCAGCCTTCGGACTAGCGGTCAAGAGACCCAGTACTTC